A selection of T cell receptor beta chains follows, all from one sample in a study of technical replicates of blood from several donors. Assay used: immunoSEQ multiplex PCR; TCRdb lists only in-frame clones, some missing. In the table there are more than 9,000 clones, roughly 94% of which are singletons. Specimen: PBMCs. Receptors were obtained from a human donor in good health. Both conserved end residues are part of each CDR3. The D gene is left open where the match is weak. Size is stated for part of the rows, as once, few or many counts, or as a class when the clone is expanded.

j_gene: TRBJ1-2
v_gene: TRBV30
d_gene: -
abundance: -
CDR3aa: CAWSLTPRNYTF
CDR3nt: TGTGCCTGGAGTTTAACGCCGCGAAACTACACCTTC

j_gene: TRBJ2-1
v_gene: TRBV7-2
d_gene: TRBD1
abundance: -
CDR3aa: CASSSMPGQGDHEQFF
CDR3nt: TGTGCCAGCAGCTCCATGCCGGGACAGGGCGATCATGAGCAGTTCTTC

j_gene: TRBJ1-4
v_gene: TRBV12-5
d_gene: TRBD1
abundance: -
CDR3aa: CASGSGQRNEKLFF
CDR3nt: TGTGCTAGTGGGTCGGGACAGAGAAATGAAAAACTGTTTTTT

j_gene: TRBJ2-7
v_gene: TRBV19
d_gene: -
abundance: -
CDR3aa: CASSIDGEGYEQYF
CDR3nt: TGTGCCAGTAGTATAGACGGAGAGGGCTACGAGCAGTACTTC

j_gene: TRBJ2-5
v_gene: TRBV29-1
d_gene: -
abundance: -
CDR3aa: CSVEEGGKGRSQETQYF
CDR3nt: TGCAGCGTTGAAGAAGGGGGAAAGGGTCGGTCCCAAGAGACCCAGTACTTC

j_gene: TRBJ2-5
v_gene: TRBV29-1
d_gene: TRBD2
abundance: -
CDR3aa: CSVGWASGNKETQYF
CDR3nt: TGCAGCGTAGGGTGGGCTAGCGGGAATAAGGAGACCCAGTACTTC

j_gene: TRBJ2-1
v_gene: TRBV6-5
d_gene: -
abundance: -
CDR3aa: CASSYSGSSYNEQFF
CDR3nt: TGTGCCAGCAGTTACTCGGGGAGCTCCTACAATGAGCAGTTCTTC

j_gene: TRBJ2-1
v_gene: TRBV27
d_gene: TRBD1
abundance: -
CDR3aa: CASRPRPLDRAENNEQFF
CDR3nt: TGTGCCAGCAGGCCGCGCCCATTGGACAGGGCCGAAAACAATGAGCAGTTCTTC

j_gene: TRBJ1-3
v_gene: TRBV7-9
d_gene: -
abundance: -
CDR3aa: CASSFRNTIYF
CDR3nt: TGTGCCAGCAGCTTCAGAAACACCATATATTTT

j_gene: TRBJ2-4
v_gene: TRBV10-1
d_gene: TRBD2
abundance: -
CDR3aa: CASSVGGAKNIQYF
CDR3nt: TGCGCCAGCAGTGTGGGGGGGGCCAAAAACATTCAGTACTTC

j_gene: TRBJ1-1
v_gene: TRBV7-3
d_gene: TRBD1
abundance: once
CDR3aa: CASSFGGTGGNTEAFF
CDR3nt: TGTGCCAGCAGCTTTGGTGGGACAGGGGGGAACACTGAAGCTTTCTTT

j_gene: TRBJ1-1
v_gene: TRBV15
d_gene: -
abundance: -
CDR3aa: CATSRDTSKAGRWVFF
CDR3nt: TGTGCCACCAGCAGAGACACGAGTAAGGCAGGGCGGTGGGTTTTCTTT

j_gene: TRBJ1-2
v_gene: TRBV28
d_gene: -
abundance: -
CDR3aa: CASGSVDTGYTF
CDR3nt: TGTGCCAGCGGCTCAGTGGACACCGGCTACACCTTC

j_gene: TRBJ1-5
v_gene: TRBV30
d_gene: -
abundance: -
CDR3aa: CAWSRGYSNQPQHF
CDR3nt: TGTGCCTGGAGTAGGGGTTATAGCAATCAGCCCCAGCATTTT

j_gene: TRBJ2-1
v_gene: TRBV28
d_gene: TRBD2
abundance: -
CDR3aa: CASSTTGGSSYNEQFF
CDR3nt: TGTGCCAGCAGCACCACGGGGGGAAGCTCCTACAATGAGCAGTTCTTC

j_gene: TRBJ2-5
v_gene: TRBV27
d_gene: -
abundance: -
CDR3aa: CASLDRSQETQYF
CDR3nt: TGTGCCAGCCTAGACAGGAGCCAAGAGACCCAGTACTTC

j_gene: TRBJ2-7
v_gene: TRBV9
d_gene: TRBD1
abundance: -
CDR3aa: CASSIGTGFSYEQYF
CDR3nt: TGTGCCAGCAGCATCGGGACAGGGTTCTCCTACGAGCAGTACTTC

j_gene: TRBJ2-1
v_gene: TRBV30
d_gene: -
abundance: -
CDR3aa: CAWIGGSSSYNEQFF
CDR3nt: TGTGCCTGGATCGGAGGCTCCAGCTCCTACAATGAGCAGTTCTTC

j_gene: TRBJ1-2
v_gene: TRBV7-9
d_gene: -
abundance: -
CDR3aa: CASSLQGSNYGYTF
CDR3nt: TGTGCCAGCAGCTTACAGGGGAGTAACTATGGCTACACCTTC

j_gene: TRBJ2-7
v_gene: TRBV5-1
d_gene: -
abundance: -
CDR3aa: CASSLGAGISSEQYF
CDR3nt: TGCGCCAGCAGCTTGGGCGCAGGGATATCGTCCGAGCAGTACTTC

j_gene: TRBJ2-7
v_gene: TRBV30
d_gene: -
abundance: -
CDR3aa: CAWARYEQYF
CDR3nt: TGTGCCTGGGCTAGATATGAGCAGTACTTC

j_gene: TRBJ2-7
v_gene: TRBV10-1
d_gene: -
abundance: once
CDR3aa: CASSDGQTYEQYF
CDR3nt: TGCGCCAGCAGTGATGGACAGACCTACGAGCAGTACTTC

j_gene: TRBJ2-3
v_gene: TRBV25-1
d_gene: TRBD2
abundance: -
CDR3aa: CASSEGPAGGITDTQYF
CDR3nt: TGTGCCAGCAGTGAGGGTCCGGCGGGAGGAATCACAGATACGCAGTATTTT

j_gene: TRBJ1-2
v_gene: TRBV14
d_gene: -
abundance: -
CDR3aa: CASSHSPGNYGYTF
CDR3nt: TGTGCCAGCAGCCATTCTCCCGGGAACTATGGCTACACCTTC

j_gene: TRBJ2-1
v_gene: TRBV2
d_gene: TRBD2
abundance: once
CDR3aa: CASTWREGYNEQFF
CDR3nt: TGTGCCAGCACCTGGCGGGAGGGTTACAATGAGCAGTTCTTC

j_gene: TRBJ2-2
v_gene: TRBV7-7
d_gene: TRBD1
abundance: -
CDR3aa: CASSTGQGTGELFF
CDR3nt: TGTGCCAGCAGCACCGGACAGGGTACCGGGGAGCTGTTTTTT

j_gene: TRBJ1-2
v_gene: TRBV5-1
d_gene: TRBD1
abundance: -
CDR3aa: CASSFGQGGLGYTF
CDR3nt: TGCGCCAGCAGCTTCGGACAGGGAGGTTTGGGCTACACCTTC

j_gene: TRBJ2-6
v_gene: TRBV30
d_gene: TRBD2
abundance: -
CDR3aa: CAWSVIKWAGDRSGANVLTF
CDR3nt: TGTGCCTGGAGTGTAATAAAGTGGGCGGGAGACCGCTCTGGGGCCAACGTCCTGACTTTC

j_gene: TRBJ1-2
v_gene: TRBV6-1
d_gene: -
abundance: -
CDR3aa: CASSEVGANYGYTF
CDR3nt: TGTGCCAGCAGTGAAGTGGGAGCAAACTATGGCTACACCTTC

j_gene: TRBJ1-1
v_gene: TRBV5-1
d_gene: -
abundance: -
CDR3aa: CASSPVPGTEAFF
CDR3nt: TGCGCCAGCAGCCCGGTCCCGGGAACTGAAGCTTTCTTT

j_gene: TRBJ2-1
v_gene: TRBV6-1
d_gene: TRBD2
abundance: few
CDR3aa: CASSDPPKRGGEFF
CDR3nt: TGTGCCAGCAGTGACCCACCCAAGCGGGGAGGCGAGTTCTTC

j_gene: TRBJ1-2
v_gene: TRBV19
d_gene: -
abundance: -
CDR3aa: CASSSGISGYTF
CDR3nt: TGTGCCAGTAGTAGCGGAATTTCGGGCTACACCTTC

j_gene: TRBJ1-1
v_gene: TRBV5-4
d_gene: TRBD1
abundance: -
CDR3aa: CASSRDRGEAFF
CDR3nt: TGTGCCAGCAGCAGGGACAGGGGAGAAGCTTTCTTT

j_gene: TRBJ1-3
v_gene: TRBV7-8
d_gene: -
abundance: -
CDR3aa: CASSPATIGNTIYF
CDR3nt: TGTGCCAGCAGCCCTGCGACAATTGGAAACACCATATATTTT

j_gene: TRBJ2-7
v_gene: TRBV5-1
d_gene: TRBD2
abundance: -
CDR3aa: CASSTGTSGSFGPYEQYF
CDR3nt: TGCGCCAGCAGCACTGGGACTAGCGGGAGCTTCGGGCCCTACGAGCAGTACTTC

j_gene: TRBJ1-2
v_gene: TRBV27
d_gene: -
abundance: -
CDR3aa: CASSFGGANYGYTF
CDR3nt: TGTGCCAGCAGTTTCGGGGGAGCTAACTATGGCTACACCTTC

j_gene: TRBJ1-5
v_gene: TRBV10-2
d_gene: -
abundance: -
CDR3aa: CASSESAHQPQHF
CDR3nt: TGCGCCAGCAGTGAGTCCGCGCATCAGCCCCAGCATTTT

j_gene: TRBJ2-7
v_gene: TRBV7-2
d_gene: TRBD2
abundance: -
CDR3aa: CASSSVTSALRDEQYF
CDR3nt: TGTGCCAGCAGCTCCGTAACTAGCGCCCTTCGGGACGAGCAGTACTTC

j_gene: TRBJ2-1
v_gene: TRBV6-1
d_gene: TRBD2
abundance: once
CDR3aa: CASSEWSGRADNEQFF
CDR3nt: TGTGCCAGCAGTGAATGGAGCGGGAGGGCCGACAATGAGCAGTTCTTC

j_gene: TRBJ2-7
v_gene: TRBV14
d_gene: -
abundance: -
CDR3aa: CASSLFVTTDEQYF
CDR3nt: TGTGCCAGCAGCCTGTTCGTCACCACGGACGAGCAGTACTTC

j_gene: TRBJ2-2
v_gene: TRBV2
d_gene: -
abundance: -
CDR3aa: CASSELGGPNTGELFF
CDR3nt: TGTGCCAGCAGTGAATTGGGGGGGCCGAACACCGGGGAGCTGTTTTTT

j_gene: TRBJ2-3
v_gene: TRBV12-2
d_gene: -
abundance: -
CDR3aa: CASRFKFASGKRADTQYF
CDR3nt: TGTGCAAGTCGCTTTAAGTTCGCTAGCGGGAAGAGGGCAGATACGCAGTATTTT

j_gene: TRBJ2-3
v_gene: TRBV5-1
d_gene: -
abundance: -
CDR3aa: CASSLEGREGTDTQYF
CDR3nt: TGCGCCAGCAGCTTGGAGGGGCGCGAGGGCACAGATACGCAGTATTTT

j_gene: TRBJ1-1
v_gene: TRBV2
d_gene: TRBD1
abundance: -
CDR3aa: CASERTGMNTEAFF
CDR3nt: TGTGCCAGCGAGAGGACAGGTATGAACACTGAAGCTTTCTTT

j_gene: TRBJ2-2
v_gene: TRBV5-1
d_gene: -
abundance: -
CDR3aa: CASRVQTNTGELFF
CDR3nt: TGCGCCAGCAGAGTACAGACGAACACCGGGGAGCTGTTTTTT

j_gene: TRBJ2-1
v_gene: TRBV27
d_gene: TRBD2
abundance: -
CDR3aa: CASIPTSESSYNEQFF
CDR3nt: TGTGCCAGCATCCCGACTAGCGAGAGCTCCTACAATGAGCAGTTCTTC

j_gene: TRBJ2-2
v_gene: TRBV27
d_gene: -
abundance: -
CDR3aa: CASSFTAAGELFF
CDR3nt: TGTGCCAGCAGTTTCACAGCGGCCGGGGAGCTGTTTTTT

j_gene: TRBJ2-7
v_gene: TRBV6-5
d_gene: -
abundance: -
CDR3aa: CASSYQGNSYEQYF
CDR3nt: TGTGCCAGCAGTTACCAGGGGAACTCCTACGAGCAGTACTTC

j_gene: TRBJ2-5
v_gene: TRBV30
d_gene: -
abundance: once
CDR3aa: CAWRFGSETQYF
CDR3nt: TGTGCCTGGAGATTTGGGAGTGAGACCCAGTACTTC

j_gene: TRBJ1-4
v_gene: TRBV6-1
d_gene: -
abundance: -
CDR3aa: CASRQGNNEKLFF
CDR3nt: TGTGCCAGCAGGCAGGGCAATAATGAAAAACTGTTTTTT

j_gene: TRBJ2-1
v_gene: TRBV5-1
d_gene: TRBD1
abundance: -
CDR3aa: CASSPGTAYNEQFF
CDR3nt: TGCGCCAGCAGCCCCGGGACAGCCTACAATGAGCAGTTCTTC

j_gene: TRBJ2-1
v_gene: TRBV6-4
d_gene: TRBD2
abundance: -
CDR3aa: CASSRTSLDEQFF
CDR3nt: TGTGCCAGCAGTAGGACTAGCCTTGATGAGCAGTTCTTC

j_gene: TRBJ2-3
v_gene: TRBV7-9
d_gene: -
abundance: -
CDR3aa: CASSLSVDTQYF
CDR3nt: TGTGCCAGCAGCTTATCCGTAGATACGCAGTATTTT

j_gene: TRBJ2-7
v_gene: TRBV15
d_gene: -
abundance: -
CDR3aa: CATSREPRTDHEQYF
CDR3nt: TGTGCCACCAGCAGAGAACCGCGGACAGACCACGAGCAGTACTTC

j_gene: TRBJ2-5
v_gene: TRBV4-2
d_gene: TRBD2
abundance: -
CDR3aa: CASSQWISGGQETQYF
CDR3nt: TGTGCCAGCAGCCAATGGATTAGCGGGGGACAAGAGACCCAGTACTTC

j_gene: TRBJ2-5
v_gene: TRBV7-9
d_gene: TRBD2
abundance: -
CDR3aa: CASSLGGLAGRETQYF
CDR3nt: TGTGCCAGCAGCTTGGGGGGACTAGCGGGAAGGGAGACCCAGTACTTC

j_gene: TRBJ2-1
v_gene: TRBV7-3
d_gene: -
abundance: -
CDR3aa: CASSHDSSYNEQFF
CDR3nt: TGTGCCAGCAGTCACGACAGCTCCTACAATGAGCAGTTCTTC